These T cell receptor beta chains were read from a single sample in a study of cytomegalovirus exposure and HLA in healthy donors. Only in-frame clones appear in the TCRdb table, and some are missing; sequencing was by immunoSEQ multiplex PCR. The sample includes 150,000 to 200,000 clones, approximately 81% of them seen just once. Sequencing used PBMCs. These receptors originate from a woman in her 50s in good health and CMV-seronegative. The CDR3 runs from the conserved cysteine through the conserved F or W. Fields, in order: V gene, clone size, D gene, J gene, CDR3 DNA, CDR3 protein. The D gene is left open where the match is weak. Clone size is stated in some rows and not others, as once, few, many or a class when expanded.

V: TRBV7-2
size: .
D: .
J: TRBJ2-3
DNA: TGTGCCAGCAGCTTAGGAATACTTGGTTCAGGAGATACGCAGTATTTT
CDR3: CASSLGILGSGDTQYF

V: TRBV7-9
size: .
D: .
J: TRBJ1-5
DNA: TGTGCCAGCAGCGTGGGCCAGGGGTCGGGGCAGCCCCAGCATTTT
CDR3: CASSVGQGSGQPQHF

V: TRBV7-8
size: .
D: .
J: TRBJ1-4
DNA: TGTGCCAGCAGCCTATCTGCAACTAATGAAAAACTGTTTTTT
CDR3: CASSLSATNEKLFF

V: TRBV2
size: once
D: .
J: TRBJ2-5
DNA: TGTGCCAGCACAAGAGGACTACAAGAGACCCAGTACTTC
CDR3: CASTRGLQETQYF

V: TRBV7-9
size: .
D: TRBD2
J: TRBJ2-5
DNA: TGTGCCAGCAGCCTGCGAGGCGGGAGGGAGGGAGAGACCCAGTACTTC
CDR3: CASSLRGGREGETQYF

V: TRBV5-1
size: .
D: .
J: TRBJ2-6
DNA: TGCGCCAGCAGCCCCGACAGTTCTGGGGCCAACGTCCTGACTTTC
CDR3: CASSPDSSGANVLTF

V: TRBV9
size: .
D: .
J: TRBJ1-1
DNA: TGTGCCAGCAGCTCCCAGGGTGGGAACACTGAAGCTTTCTTT
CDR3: CASSSQGGNTEAFF

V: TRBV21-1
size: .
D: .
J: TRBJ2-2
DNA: TGTGCCAGCAGCAAGGAGTACGGGAGGGTCGACACCGGGGAGCTGTTTTTT
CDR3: CASSKEYGRVDTGELFF

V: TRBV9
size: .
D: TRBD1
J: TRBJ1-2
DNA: TGTGCCAGCAGCTCAAGTCGACAGGGACGCGGCTACACCTTC
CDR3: CASSSSRQGRGYTF

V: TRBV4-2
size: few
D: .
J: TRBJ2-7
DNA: TGTGCCAGCAGCCAAGGGACGGGGGAGGCCTACGAGCAGTACTTC
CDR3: CASSQGTGEAYEQYF

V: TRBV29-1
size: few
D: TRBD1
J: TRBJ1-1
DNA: TGCACAGCGAGGCAGGGGGTGAACACTGAAGCTTTCTTT
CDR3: CTARQGVNTEAFF

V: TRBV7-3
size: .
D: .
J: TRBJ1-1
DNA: TGTGCCAGCAGCCAGTCGGGGGGCAACACTGAAGCTTTCTTT
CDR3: CASSQSGGNTEAFF

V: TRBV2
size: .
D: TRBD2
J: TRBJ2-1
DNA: TGTGCCAGCAGCCGGACTAGCGGCGAGCAGTTCTTC
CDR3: CASSRTSGEQFF

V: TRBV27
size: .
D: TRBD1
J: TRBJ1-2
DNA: TGTGCCAGCGGACTCCGGGACAGCTATGGCTACACCTTC
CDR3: CASGLRDSYGYTF

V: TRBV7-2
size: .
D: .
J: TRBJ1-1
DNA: TGTGCCAGCAGCTTAGGGCCGGGGAACACTGAAGCTTTCTTT
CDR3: CASSLGPGNTEAFF

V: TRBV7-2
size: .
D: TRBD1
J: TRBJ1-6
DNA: TGTGCCAGCAGGCCGACAGGGGGCGGGTCACCCCTCCACTTT
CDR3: CASRPTGGGSPLHF

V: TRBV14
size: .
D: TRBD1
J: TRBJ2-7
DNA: TGTGCCAGCAGCCCCGCCCGGGCTCAGGGGGCCGAGCAGTACTTC
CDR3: CASSPARAQGAEQYF

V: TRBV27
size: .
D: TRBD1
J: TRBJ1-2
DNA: TGTGCCAGCACCGGACAGGGGACCTATGGCTACACCTTC
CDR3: CASTGQGTYGYTF